The 2 T cell receptor beta chains presented below share a single source sample, sequenced in a study of blood T cells in healthy people across ages. Sample-barcoded 5' priming and a J-beta primer mix drove a second PCR of roughly 6 to 12 cycles. TCRdb itself ran the 5' RACE reads through MiXCR, one entry per CDR3 protein. The profile shows roughly 800,000 distinct CDR3 sequences, around half of them singletons. The sample comprised blood. The receptors here all came from an elderly man in good health.

The genes are TRBV5-6 and TRBJ2-3; TRBD2 matches at 8 bases. Per germline, CDR1 SGHDT and CDR2 YYEEEE. The CDR3 is 14 amino acids. Losses at the gene ends were 4 bases for V and 3 bases for J; bases not matched to a gene: 4. The CDR3 region is CASSGGGGTDTQYF. DNA of the CDR3: TGTGCCAGCAGCGGGGGCGGGGGGACAGATACGCAGTATTTT.

The V call is TRBV15, the J call TRBJ2-4, with D perhaps assigned TRBD1 or TRBD2 (5 bases each). The length of the CDR3 is 12 residues. Germline V gene sequence: CDR1 LNHNV, CDR2 YYDKDF (reference sequence). Between the trimmed V and J ends, which lost 5 bases and 15 bases, there was a span of 17 bases. CDR3 protein: CATSGKGTTRYF. The CDR3 bases are TGTGCCACCAGCGGTAAGGGGACCACTCGGTACTTC.